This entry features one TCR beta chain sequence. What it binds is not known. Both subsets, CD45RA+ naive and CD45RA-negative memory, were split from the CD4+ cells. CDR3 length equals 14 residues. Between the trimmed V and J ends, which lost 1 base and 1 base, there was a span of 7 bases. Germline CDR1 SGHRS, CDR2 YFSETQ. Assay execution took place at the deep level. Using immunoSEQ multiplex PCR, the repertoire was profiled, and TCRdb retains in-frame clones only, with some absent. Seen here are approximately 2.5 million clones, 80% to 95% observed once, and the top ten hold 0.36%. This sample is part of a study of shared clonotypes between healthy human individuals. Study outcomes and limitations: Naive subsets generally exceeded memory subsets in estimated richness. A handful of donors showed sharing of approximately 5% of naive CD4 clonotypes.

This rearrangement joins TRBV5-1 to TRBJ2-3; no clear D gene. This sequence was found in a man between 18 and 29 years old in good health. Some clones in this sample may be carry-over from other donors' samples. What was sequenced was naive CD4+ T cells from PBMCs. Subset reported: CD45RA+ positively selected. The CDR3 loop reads CASSLFVGTDTQYF. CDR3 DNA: TGCGCCAGCAGCTTGTTTGTCGGCACAGATACGCAGTATTTT.